One and the same sample provided the 32 T cell receptor beta chains below, sequenced in a study of OX40 agonist ivuxolimab in advanced cancers. Sequenced by immunoSEQ multiplex PCR; TCRdb stores in-frame clones only, minus some. The table has approximately 59,000 clones, around four fifths seen once. Sequencing used CD4+ or CD8+ T cells sorted from blood, obtained in a trial of the OX40 agonist ivuxolimab. These receptors all stem from an adult with an advanced solid tumor such as melanoma, head and neck, liver or kidney cancer.

Here the CDR3 reads CAISELGQSSGNTIYF. DNA for the CDR3: TGTGCCATCAGTGAGTTGGGACAGTCCTCTGGAAACACCATATATTTT. J is TRBJ1-3 and V is TRBV10-3; 7 bases are a match to TRBD1. The CDR3 has 16 amino acids. The germline gives CDR1 ENHRY, CDR2 SYGVKD. Germline trimming cut 1 base from V and 0 bases from J; bases unmatched to any gene: 3.

The chain couples TRBV6-1 to TRBJ2-1; D perhaps matches TRBD1 (6 bases). Germline-derived CDR1 and CDR2 are MNHNS and SASEGT. The CDR3 loop spans 14 amino acids. V lost 6 bases and J lost 8, with 17 bases in between. DNA for the CDR3: TGTGCCAGCAGGATTGTTGACAGGACCGATGAGCAGTTCTTC. The encoded protein is CASRIVDRTDEQFF.

This clone was counted a single time. V is TRBV11-2 and J is TRBJ1-4; D unresolved. The V end lost 6 bases, the J end lost 4 bases, and 9 bases lay between the germline ends. This CDR3 comprises 13 residues. From germline, CDR1 is SGHAT and CDR2 FQNNGV. The chain's CDR3 is CASSRQFNEKLFF. The CDR3 DNA follows: TGTGCCAGCAGTCGTCAGTTTAATGAAAAACTGTTTTTT.

The CDR3 spells CASSKQGPYGYTF. The DNA of the CDR3 is TGTGCCAGCAGTAAGCAGGGCCCCTATGGCTACACCTTC. V gene TRBV28 combines with J gene TRBJ1-2; D may be TRBD1 (5 bases). Germline CDR1 reads MDHEN; CDR2 reads SYDVKM. This CDR3 region has 13 residues. Trimming took 5 bases from V and 4 from J, leaving 11 bases between them.

This sequence joins TRBV28 and TRBJ1-4; D uncertain. The germline V and J ends were trimmed by 3 bases and 4 bases, with 9 bases remaining between them. The germline V gene has CDR1 MDHEN and CDR2 SYDVKM. The CDR3 is made up of 14 amino acids. The CDR3, as DNA: TGTGCCAGCAGTTTCAACGGAGGTAATGAAAAACTGTTTTTT. Residues: CASSFNGGNEKLFF. The full variable domain, its missing parts supplied by reference TRBV28 and TRBJ1-4, is DVKVTQSSRYLVKRTGEKVFLECVQDMDHENMFWYRQDPGLGLRLIYFSYDVKMKEKGDIPEGYSVSREKKERFSLILESASTNQTSMYLCASSFNGGNEKLFFGSGTQLSVL.

The V gene is TRBV12-5, the J gene TRBJ2-7; D might be TRBD2 (5 bases). CDR1 is LGHNT and CDR2 is FRNRAP in the germline V gene. V was clipped by 0 bases and J by 3 bases, with 15 bases between them. CDR3 size: 16 residues. The DNA of the CDR3 is TGTGCTAGTGGTTTGGTAGCCGGATGGGGAGTCTACGAGCAGTACTTC. Its translation: CASGLVAGWGVYEQYF.

This chain connects TRBV6-1 to TRBJ2-2, with 7 bases matching TRBD2. CDR1 and CDR2 from the germline V gene are MNHNS and SASEGT. This CDR3 contains 14 residues. V was pared by 6 bases and J by 4 bases, with 5 bases of the junction left unmatched. CDR3 region: CASRWTSGTGELFF. The CDR3 coding sequence is TGTGCCAGCAGGTGGACTAGTGGCACCGGGGAGCTGTTTTTT.

This clone was detected only once. The rearrangement joins TRBV7-9 to TRBJ2-5, with D perhaps matching TRBD1 (6 bases). The DNA matches TRBJ2-7 better at its end, which makes the J call doubtful. The CDR3 sequence is 14 residues long. Germline CDR1 reads SEHNR; CDR2 reads FQNEAQ (reference sequence). The CDR3 sequence is CASSHTDSSYEQYF. CDR3 DNA: TGTGCCAGCAGCCACACGGACAGCTCCTACGAGCAGTACTTC.

This clone occurred a few times. The V and J genes are TRBV28 and TRBJ1-4, with D perhaps TRBD1 (5 bases). This CDR3 comprises 13 residues. Looked up from germline, CDR1 is MDHEN and CDR2 is SYDVKM. V gave up 2 bases and J gave up 8 bases, with 9 bases separating them. The CDR3, as DNA: TGTGCCAGCAGTTTACAGGGAGGGGAAAAACTGTTTTTT. Translation gives CASSLQGGEKLFF.

The gene calls are TRBV30 and TRBJ2-1; D gene unclear. Germline lookup yields CDR1 GTSNPN and CDR2 SVGIG (reference sequence). Deletions cut 3 bases from V and 10 bases from J, with 10 bases between. This CDR3 is built from 11 residues. The CDR3 DNA is TGTGCCTGGAGGTTGGGCGGAGAGCAGTTCTTC. This translates into CAWRLGGEQFF.

The rearrangement links TRBV27 to TRBJ2-2; TRBD1 aligns across 7 bases. V shed 7 bases, J shed 2 bases, and the junction held 13 bases outside the gene matches. This CDR3 has 17 residues. From germline, CDR1 is MNHEY and CDR2 SMNVEV (reference sequence). The DNA of the CDR3 is TGTGCCAGCATTCCCCTTTACAGGGGTCCAAACACCGGGGAGCTGTTTTTT. Amino acids: CASIPLYRGPNTGELFF.

Only a few counts were recorded for this clone. This chain uses TRBV18 with TRBJ2-5, with a weak D call TRBD1 (5 bases). Trimming stripped 2 bases from V and 5 bases from J, with 9 bases between. The germline V gene has CDR1 KGHSH and CDR2 LQKENI. The CDR3 length is 13 residues. DNA of the CDR3: TGTGCCAGCTCACCAGGGGCCGGGGAGACCCAGTACTTC. As protein: CASSPGAGETQYF.

The J gene is TRBJ2-3, the V gene TRBV7-3, with D maybe TRBD1 (5 bases). CDR1 is SGHTA, CDR2 FQGTGA, per germline. V was clipped by 3 bases and J by 6 bases, with 10 bases between them. CDR3 length equals 13 residues. The CDR3 DNA is TGTGCCAGCAGCTTGGGGCGACAGGATACGCAGTATTTT. It is translated as CASSLGRQDTQYF.

In its sample, this clone was seen a few times. J is TRBJ2-3 and V is TRBV15; D call uncertain. Germline CDR1 is LNHNV and CDR2 is YYDKDF (reference sequence). The CDR3 has 14 amino acids. The V end was cut by 3 bases, the J end by 0 bases, with 7 bases between. CDR3 amino acids: CATSRDASTDTQYF. For the CDR3, the DNA is TGTGCCACCAGCAGGGACGCTAGCACAGATACGCAGTATTTT. The complete variable domain, with remaining parts taken from reference TRBV15 and TRBJ2-3, reads DAMVIQNPRYQVTQFGKPVTLSCSQTLNHNVMYWYQQKSSQAPKLLFHYYDKDFNNEADTPDNFQSRRPNTSFCFLDIRSPGLGDTAMYLCATSRDASTDTQYFGPGTRLTVL.

V and J are TRBV12-5 and TRBJ2-4, with 7 bases that match TRBD1. This CDR3 is built from 16 residues. In germline, CDR1 is LGHNT, CDR2 FRNRAP. J gave up 0 bases and V 5 bases, and 7 bases lay outside the gene matches. The CDR3 here is CASGPDGTVAKNIQYF. The CDR3 DNA reads as TGTGCTAGTGGTCCCGACGGGACAGTAGCCAAAAACATTCAGTACTTC.

The DNA for the CDR3 is TGTGCCAGCAGCCTATCTAGCGGCACCGGGGAGCTGTTTTTT. Residues: CASSLSSGTGELFF. The V call is TRBV11-2, the J call TRBJ2-2, with 7 bases aligning to TRBD2. V was pared by 5 bases and J by 4 bases, with 4 bases of the junction left unmatched. Looked up from germline, CDR1 is SGHAT and CDR2 is FQNNGV. The CDR3 runs 14 residues.

The CDR3 protein is CASSRDTEQFF. The CDR3 DNA is TGTGCCAGCAGCAGGGACACCGAGCAGTTCTTC. The rearrangement links TRBV7-9 to TRBJ2-1; possible D gene TRBD1, 6 bases. V gave up 5 bases and J gave up 10 bases, with 9 bases separating them. The CDR3 covers 11 residues. The germline V gene encodes CDR1 SEHNR and CDR2 FQNEAQ (reference sequence).

This clone was observed a single time. This chain joins TRBV7-2 and TRBJ2-7; TRBD2 matches at 8 bases. V lost 3 bases to trimming and J lost 2 bases; unmatched junction nucleotides: 6. The CDR3 sequence is 15 residues long. Germline V gene sequence: CDR1 SGHTA, CDR2 FQGNSA. The CDR3 loop reads CASSLVAGGTYEQYF. CDR3 in DNA: TGTGCCAGCAGCTTGGTGGCGGGAGGCACCTACGAGCAGTACTTC.

The chain carries TRBV7-3 and TRBJ2-1, with TRBD2 matching over 10 bases. This CDR3 has 16 residues. Germline-derived CDR1 and CDR2 are SGHTA and FQGTGA. V gave up 1 base and J gave up 9 bases; unmatched junction bases: 9. CDR3 protein: CASSLMGSGRTGEQFF. The CDR3 bases are TGTGCCAGCAGCTTAATGGGTAGCGGGAGGACAGGTGAGCAGTTCTTC.

The chain uses TRBV11-1 and TRBJ2-1; D unclear. The CDR3 length is 15 residues. The V and J ends lost 5 bases and 1 base respectively, with 12 bases between them. CDR1 SGHAT and CDR2 FQDESV come from the germline V gene (reference sequence). CDR3 region: CASSPLGLSYNEQFF. Written as DNA, the CDR3 is TGTGCCAGCAGCCCCCTGGGGTTATCCTACAATGAGCAGTTCTTC.

This chain joins TRBV7-2 and TRBJ2-2; 9 bases map to TRBD1. This CDR3 has 14 amino acids. J gave up 7 bases and V 5 bases, and 5 bases lay outside the gene matches. Looked up from germline, CDR1 is SGHTA and CDR2 is FQGNSA. This chain's CDR3 is CASSHRGRNGELFF. CDR3 DNA: TGTGCCAGCAGCCACAGGGGGCGGAACGGGGAGCTGTTTTTT.

The J gene is TRBJ2-1, the V gene TRBV20-1; D ambiguous. V gave up 6 bases and J gave up 5 bases, with 5 bases separating them. Looked up from germline, CDR1 is DFQATT and CDR2 is SNEGSKA (reference sequence). The CDR3 has 10 residues. The CDR3 is CSALHNEQFF. DNA for the CDR3: TGCAGTGCCCTCCACAATGAGCAGTTCTTC.

The genes are TRBV27 and TRBJ2-7, with D possibly being TRBD2 (6 bases). V shed 6 bases and J shed 2 bases, with 17 bases lying between them. Germline lookup yields CDR1 MNHEY and CDR2 SMNVEV (reference sequence). There are 15 residues in the CDR3. The CDR3, as DNA: TGTGCCAGCAGAAACTTAGCGGCGATACCCTACGAGCAGTACTTC. This gives the protein CASRNLAAIPYEQYF.

CDR3 loop: CASSSFAGSSYNEQFF. The CDR3 DNA reads TGTGCCAGCAGCTCCTTCGCGGGGAGTTCCTACAATGAGCAGTTCTTC. The J gene is TRBJ2-1, the V gene TRBV5-8; D is perhaps TRBD2 (6 bases). The germline V gene has CDR1 SGHTS and CDR2 YDEGEE. The CDR3 totals 16 residues. V lost 3 bases and J 1 base, leaving 14 bases between the germline ends.

The V and J genes are TRBV6-6 and TRBJ2-1; D perhaps matches TRBD2 (6 bases). V gave up 8 bases and J gave up 6 bases, with 8 bases separating them. The CDR3 loop spans 11 amino acids. Germline V gives CDR1 MNHNY, CDR2 SVGAGI (reference sequence). CDR3 in DNA: TGTGCCAGCGGGCGGGGCAATGAGCAGTTCTTC. It encodes CASGRGNEQFF.

The CDR3 region is CASSSGTGSYEQYF. The CDR3 DNA reads as TGCGCCAGCAGCTCCGGGACAGGGAGCTACGAGCAGTACTTC. The V and J genes are TRBV5-1 and TRBJ2-7, with 9 positions matching TRBD1. Trimming removed 3 bases from V and 3 bases from J; junction bases left unmatched: 4. The CDR3 contains 14 residues. Germline V gene lookup returns CDR1 SGHRS and CDR2 YFSETQ.

V usage is TRBV4-1 and J usage is TRBJ1-2; TRBD1 aligns across 7 bases. V shed 2 bases, J shed 4 bases, and the junction held 10 bases outside the gene matches. The CDR3 covers 16 residues. Germline CDR1 and CDR2: MGHRA and YSYEKL. This chain's CDR3 is CASSQPFTDRVYGYTF. Written as DNA, the CDR3 is TGCGCCAGCAGCCAACCTTTTACAGACAGGGTCTATGGCTACACCTTC.

The chain couples TRBV2 to TRBJ2-5, with 13 positions matching TRBD2. TRBJ2-7 explains the end of the DNA better; the J call may be wrong. Germline V gene sequence: CDR1 SNHLY, CDR2 FYNNEI. The CDR3 length is 16 residues. The CDR3 is CASRGTSGNPLYEQYF. CDR3 DNA: TGTGCCAGCAGGGGGACTAGCGGGAACCCTCTTTACGAGCAGTACTTC.

This chain links TRBV28 with TRBJ2-6, with TRBD1 as a possible D gene (6 bases). Trimming removed 6 bases at V and 0 bases at J, with 21 bases between. This CDR3 comprises 19 residues. Germline lookup yields CDR1 MDHEN and CDR2 SYDVKM. In DNA form, the CDR3 reads TGTGCCAGCAGACAGGCCCCTTGGGGGCGCAGCTCTGGGGCCAACGTCCTGACTTTC. It encodes CASRQAPWGRSSGANVLTF.

This clone has only a few counts. The chain recombines TRBV19 with TRBJ1-1; 7 nucleotides agree with TRBD1. With 7 bases clipped from V and 1 base from J, the junction kept 6 bases outside the gene matches. The germline V gene has CDR1 LNHDA and CDR2 SQIVND (reference sequence). This CDR3 comprises 14 residues. The CDR3 loop is CASNPGTANTEAFF. The CDR3 DNA reads as TGTGCCAGTAACCCTGGGACAGCGAACACTGAAGCTTTCTTT.

The chain recombines TRBV28 with TRBJ1-2; possibly TRBD1 for D (6 bases). In germline, CDR1 is MDHEN, CDR2 SYDVKM. This CDR3 comprises 12 residues. The V gene lost 2 bases and the J gene lost 8 bases, with 9 bases spanning the gap. CDR3 region: CASSLQGYGYTF. The CDR3 bases are TGTGCCAGCAGTTTACAGGGGTACGGCTACACCTTC.

V gene TRBV10-2 combines with J gene TRBJ1-1; D not certain. The CDR3 spans 14 residues. V was cut by 9 bases and J by 0 bases, with 14 bases left in between. CDR1 and CDR2 from the germline V gene are WSHSY and SAAADI. CDR3: CASSLTAMNTEAFF. The CDR3 DNA follows: TGCGCCAGTTCCCTCACGGCCATGAACACTGAAGCTTTCTTT.